This TCR beta chain was captured by sequencing in a study of blood T cell repertoires in COVID-19. Study details: Samples representing acute and convalescent COVID-19 were sourced from the United States, Italy and Spain. Nucleic acid was either cDNA or gDNA, and it came from T cells, B-cell-depleted T cells, or PBMCs.

Authors' analysis steps: Estimation of nucleated cell counts was performed using reference gene primer amplification. Clones were sequenced by immunoSEQ multiplex PCR, and TCRdb holds only the in-frame ones, with some missing. Clone size and V and J calls were adopted from that table, with D and trimming inferred from the DNA. The sample holds more than 95,000 clones; about 82% are singletons and the top ten take around 5%. This clone was counted a few times. The sequence was obtained from a human donor in a cohort sampled during active COVID-19. Source material: peripheral blood.

The CDR3 reads CASSPWGGVRTYEQYF. The CDR3 bases are TGTGCCAGCAGTCCTTGGGGGGGGGTCAGAACCTACGAGCAGTACTTC. The V call is TRBV2, the J call TRBJ2-7; 7 nucleotides agree with TRBD2. CDR3 length equals 16 residues. V lost 5 bases, J lost 2 bases, and 12 bases stayed unmatched. Germline lookup yields CDR1 SNHLY and CDR2 FYNNEI.